This TCR beta chain appears in the sequencing data of a study of CD8 T cells in Susac syndrome. Germline CDR1 is SGHTA and CDR2 is FQGNSA. This CDR3 spans 15 amino acids. The V gene lost 4 bases and the J gene lost 2 bases, with 14 bases spanning the gap. The T cells that were sequenced for TCR beta were CD8+ and CD4+ cells from blood. Bulk CD8+ and CD4+ cells came from magnetic negative isolation; CD8+ TEMRA by FACS. An input of about 0.5 to 1 ug of RNA was subjected to reverse transcription using random hexamers. TCRdb re-derived calls from the immunoSEQ multiplex PCR reads in MiXCR, one entry per CDR3 protein. Of about 22,000 distinct CDR3 sequences listed, 85% to 95% are singletons.

The clonotype comes from a human donor in good health. The chain employs TRBV7-2 and TRBJ2-5; perhaps TRBD2 as D (5 bases). The sample taken for sequencing was CD8+ T cells from PBMCs. The CDR3 sequence: CASSWGARYQETQYF. In DNA, the CDR3 is TGTGCCAGCAGCTGGGGAGCCCGTTATCAAGAGACCCAGTACTTC.